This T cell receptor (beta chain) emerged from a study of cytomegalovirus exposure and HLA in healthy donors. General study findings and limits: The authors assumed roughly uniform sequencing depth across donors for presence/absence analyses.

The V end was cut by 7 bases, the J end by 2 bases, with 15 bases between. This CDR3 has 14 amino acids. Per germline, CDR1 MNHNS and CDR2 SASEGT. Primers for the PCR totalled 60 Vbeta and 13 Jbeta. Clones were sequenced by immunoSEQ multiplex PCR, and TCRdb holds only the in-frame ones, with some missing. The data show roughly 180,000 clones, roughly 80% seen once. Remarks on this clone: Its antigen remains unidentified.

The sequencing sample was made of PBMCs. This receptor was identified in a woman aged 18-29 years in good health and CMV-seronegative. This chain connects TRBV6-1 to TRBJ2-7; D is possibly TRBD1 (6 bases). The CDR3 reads CASIRNRDPYEQYF. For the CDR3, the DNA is TGTGCCAGCATCAGGAACAGGGACCCCTACGAGCAGTACTTC.